Listed here is a single T cell receptor (beta chain). Its target is not known. A sample-barcoded 5' primer and a J-beta primer mix were used in a second PCR of about 7 to 11 cycles. Each cDNA was tagged by a template-switch adaptor containing 12 random nucleotides. MiXCR, run by TCRdb on the 5' RACE reads, gives a single entry per CDR3 protein. The sample records about 540,000 distinct CDR3 sequences, around 24% being singletons. The data originate from a study of blood T cells in healthy people across ages. The study, taken as a whole, reports: A strong correlation between TCR beta diversity and naive T cell percentage was seen. Long-lived and aged donors differed, with more naive CD4+ cells and higher diversity in the long-lived.

These records were also assigned to another study, of T cells of mothers and their children.

The sequence came from a boy aged 10-17 years in good health. Sample: blood.

Here the CDR3 reads CASSLGRSAGANVLTF. As DNA, the CDR3 is TGCGCCAGCAGCTTGGGCAGGTCGGCTGGGGCCAACGTCCTGACTTTC. The gene calls are TRBV5-1 and TRBJ2-6; D remains ambiguous. Germline CDR1 SGHRS, CDR2 YFSETQ. This CDR3 contains 16 residues. The V and J ends lost 0 bases and 2 bases respectively, with 9 bases between them.